This T cell receptor beta chain was sequenced during a study of T cell responses to AZD1222 COVID-19 vaccine. With regard to this clone: The antigen remains undetermined.

This CDR3 region has 12 residues. Germline V lookup: CDR1 KGHSH, CDR2 LQKENI. V lost 6 bases and J 4 bases, leaving 9 bases between the germline ends. Findings and limits, study-wide: Spike regions recognized by vaccine-associated CD4 TCRs spanned the protein, led by 160-218 and 743-854. Two doses of AZD1222 preceded a rise in Spike-specific TCR breadth and depth. It was only after the peak T cell response that any repertoires were sampled.

This table comes from immunoSEQ multiplex PCR, and its TCRdb copy is limited to in-frame clones, with some not included. Of about 140,000 clones in the sample, around 90% were seen once. This TCR was sampled from an adult in good health. This sequence joins TRBV18 and TRBJ1-2; a possible D gene is TRBD1 (6 bases). The sample was peripheral blood, taken on day 0 of AZD1222 vaccination. In DNA form, the CDR3 reads TGTGCCAGCTCGACAGGAGGCTATGGCTACACCTTC. This gives the protein CASSTGGYGYTF.